A selection of T cell receptor beta chains follows, all from one sample in a study of beta chain features in type 1 diabetes. Repertoires were generated with immunoSEQ multiplex PCR, while TCRdb's copy carries only in-frame clones and drops some. The sample has tens of thousands of clones, around 52% seen once; the top ten hold less than 2.5%. Sequencing input: Tregs from blood. All receptors derive from a young woman in good health. CDR3s include the opening cysteine and the closing phenylalanine or tryptophan. The D gene is left open where the match is weak. For some rows the clone size is stated as once, few or many, or as a class when expanded; others skip it.

size,D,J,V,DNA,CDR3
-,-,TRBJ1-1,TRBV27,TGTGCCAGCAGTTTAGGCAGGGTGGGGCGTGAAGCTTTCTTT,CASSLGRVGREAFF
-,TRBD2,TRBJ2-1,TRBV4-2,TGTGCCAGCAGCCAAGGCGGAGGACTAGCGGGCGGCGATGAGCAGTTCTTC,CASSQGGGLAGGDEQFF
-,TRBD2,TRBJ2-1,TRBV7-6,TGTGCCAGCAGCCTACGCGCTAGCGGGAGTCTGGATGAGCAGTTCTTC,CASSLRASGSLDEQFF
-,-,TRBJ1-5,TRBV19,TGTGCCAGTAGTACCCCAGGGTATTGGCAGCCCCAGCATTTT,CASSTPGYWQPQHF
-,-,TRBJ2-6,TRBV19,TGTGCCAGTAGTATAGATCCTTGGAGCTCTGGGGCCAACGTCCTGACTTTC,CASSIDPWSSGANVLTF
-,TRBD1,TRBJ1-1,TRBV29-1,TGCAGCGTGGCGACAGGGAGGACTGAAGCTTTCTTT,CSVATGRTEAFF
-,TRBD1,TRBJ2-5,TRBV7-9,TGTGCCAGCAGCTGGCCGGGACAGGGTCAACTAGAGACCCAGTACTTC,CASSWPGQGQLETQYF
-,TRBD2,TRBJ2-1,TRBV7-2,TGTGCCAGCAGCTCTAGCGGCCCCACCTACAATGAGCAGTTCTTC,CASSSSGPTYNEQFF
-,-,TRBJ2-4,TRBV28,TGTGCCAGCAGTTTCGGACAGCGTGCGAACATTCAGTACTTC,CASSFGQRANIQYF
few,-,TRBJ1-4,TRBV10-3,TGTGCCATCAGTGGTGGGAGTAATGAAAAACTGTTTTTT,CAISGGSNEKLFF
few,-,TRBJ2-2,TRBV11-2,TGTGCCAGCAGCTTAGAGCGGATGAACACCGGGGAGCTGTTTTTT,CASSLERMNTGELFF
few,TRBD2,TRBJ2-7,TRBV2,TGTGCCAGCAGTAGGACCTCTAGCGGTTCCTACGAGCAGTACTTC,CASSRTSSGSYEQYF
-,TRBD1,TRBJ2-3,TRBV6-5,TGTGCCAGCAGTTACGGACAGGACACAGATACGCAGTATTTT,CASSYGQDTDTQYF
few,-,TRBJ1-1,TRBV7-9,TGTGCCAGCAGCCAGGATCAGGACACTGAAGCTTTCTTT,CASSQDQDTEAFF
-,TRBD1,TRBJ2-1,TRBV27,TGTGCCAGCAGTTACGGGACAGGGGGACACTCCGGACGGTTCTTC,CASSYGTGGHSGRFF
few,-,TRBJ2-7,TRBV6-1,TGTGCCAGCAGTGTAATGAGGAGTTACGAGCAGTACTTC,CASSVMRSYEQYF
-,TRBD1,TRBJ1-3,TRBV7-8,TGTGCCAGCAGCGTCCGGGACAGGGTTATCTCTGGAAACACCATATATTTT,CASSVRDRVISGNTIYF
-,-,TRBJ1-1,TRBV2,TGTGCCAGCATAGCACAGGAGCTGAACACTGAAGCTTTCTTT,CASIAQELNTEAFF
-,TRBD2,TRBJ2-1,TRBV9,TGTGCCAGCAGTCCTCCCAGCGGCGGGAGAGGCAATGAGCAGTTCTTC,CASSPPSGGRGNEQFF
few,TRBD1,TRBJ1-5,TRBV4-2,TGTGCCAGCAGCCTGACAGGGTATAGCAATCAGCCCCAGCATTTT,CASSLTGYSNQPQHF
-,-,TRBJ1-1,TRBV28,TGTGCCAGCAGTCCCAGGGCCACTGAAGCTTTCTTT,CASSPRATEAFF
-,-,TRBJ2-7,TRBV6-1,TGTGCCAGCAGTGGCCTACAGGGTGGAAACTACGAGCAGTACTTC,CASSGLQGGNYEQYF
few,-,TRBJ2-3,TRBV18,TGTGCCAGCTCACGGAGGACCACAGATACGCAGTATTTT,CASSRRTTDTQYF
-,-,TRBJ2-2,TRBV5-5,TGTGCCAGCAGCATAACAGGGAACGGGGAGCTGTTTTTT,CASSITGNGELFF
-,-,TRBJ1-5,TRBV18,TGTGCCAGCTCACCAGGGGGGGGGCATAGCAATCAGCCCCAGCATTTT,CASSPGGGHSNQPQHF
-,-,TRBJ1-5,TRBV6-5,TGTGCCAGCAGAACACGAGGAAATCAGCCCCAGCATTTT,CASRTRGNQPQHF
-,TRBD1,TRBJ1-2,TRBV2,TGTGCCGGGCAGGGGGCAAACCTCTTGAATGGCTACACCTTC,CAGQGANLLNGYTF
-,-,TRBJ1-5,TRBV6-5,TGTGCCAGCATTATCCCGTCACATAGCAATCAGCCCCAGCATTTT,CASIIPSHSNQPQHF
-,-,TRBJ1-2,TRBV28,TGTGCCAGCAGCAGACAAGCTAACTATGGCTACACCTTC,CASSRQANYGYTF
few,TRBD2,TRBJ2-7,TRBV27,TGTGCCAGCAGTCCCCGAGTAGCGGGAGGTATCGAGCAGTACTTC,CASSPRVAGGIEQYF
-,-,TRBJ2-7,TRBV30,TGTGCCTGGAGTGTTGGCGGGGCAAGCTCCTACGAGCAGTACTTC,CAWSVGGASSYEQYF
-,-,TRBJ1-1,TRBV5-1,TGCGCCAGCAGCTTGGTCGACAGGTTGACTGAAGCTTTCTTT,CASSLVDRLTEAFF
-,TRBD1,TRBJ1-3,TRBV7-2,TGTGCCAGCAGCCAGAGTGACAGGGTGGATTTT,CASSQSDRVDF
once,-,TRBJ2-1,TRBV9,TGTGCCAGCAGCGTTGCAAGCGGCTACTACAATGAGCAGTTCTTC,CASSVASGYYNEQFF
-,-,TRBJ2-1,TRBV20-1,TGCAGTGCTAGAGATCTATTTGAGCAGTTCTTC,CSARDLFEQFF
-,-,TRBJ2-7,TRBV7-2,TGTGCCAGCAGCTTAGGAGGGAGAGCCTACGAGCAGTACTTC,CASSLGGRAYEQYF
-,-,TRBJ2-2,TRBV7-6,TGTGCCAGCAGCTTAGCCGTAAATTCCGGGGAGCTGTTTTTT,CASSLAVNSGELFF
few,-,TRBJ1-4,TRBV6-5,TGTGCCAGCAGTCCCTCGGGATTCGAAAAACTGTTTTTT,CASSPSGFEKLFF
few,TRBD2,TRBJ2-7,TRBV18,TGTGCCAGCTCACCGGGACTAGGGATTGGGATTCCCTACGAGCAGTACTTC,CASSPGLGIGIPYEQYF
few,-,TRBJ2-3,TRBV28,TGTGCCAGCGGATCACAGGTTCCGTCGATAGATACGCAGTATTTT,CASGSQVPSIDTQYF
few,-,TRBJ2-1,TRBV29-1,TGCAGCGTTGAAGATCCCACGGGGGCGGGAGAGTTCTCCTACAATGAGCAGTTCTTC,CSVEDPTGAGEFSYNEQFF
few,TRBD1,TRBJ2-2,TRBV6-5,TGTGCCAGCACTATTTGGACAGGGAACGCCGGGGAGCTGTTTTTT,CASTIWTGNAGELFF
-,-,TRBJ1-5,TRBV30,TGTGCCTGGAACCCAGGGGGCAATCAGCCCCAGCATTTT,CAWNPGGNQPQHF
-,-,TRBJ1-2,TRBV18,TGTGCCAGCTCACTAAGACCAGCGGAGGGCTACACCTTC,CASSLRPAEGYTF
few,-,TRBJ1-2,TRBV5-1,TGCGCCAGCAGAGACACCCTGTCCCCTATCTATGGCTACACCTTC,CASRDTLSPIYGYTF
-,TRBD1,TRBJ1-1,TRBV5-1,TGCGCCAGCAGCCTGGGGACAGGGGGCATTGAAGCTTTCTTT,CASSLGTGGIEAFF
-,-,TRBJ2-2,TRBV7-2,TGTGCCAGCAGCTTAAACCCAACACCCAACACCGGGGAGCTGTTTTTT,CASSLNPTPNTGELFF